Listed below are T cell receptor beta chains from one sample, sequenced in a study of blood T cell repertoires in COVID-19. This table comes from immunoSEQ multiplex PCR, and its TCRdb copy is limited to in-frame clones, with some not included. The table records fewer than 200,000 clones, roughly 90% of them present only once. Sequencing input: peripheral blood. Receptor source: a man between 60 and 70 years old with acute or convalescent COVID-19. Both conserved end residues are part of each CDR3. A D gene is named only where the DNA matches it firmly. Some rows have no size entry. The others give once, few or many, or a class for an expanded clone.

v_gene	abundance	j_gene	d_gene	CDR3aa	CDR3nt
TRBV21-1	NA	TRBJ2-5	NA	CASIRPSGGDETQYF	TGTGCCAGCATTCGTCCTAGCGGGGGGGATGAGACCCAGTACTTC
TRBV19	NA	TRBJ2-5	NA	CASSITPQETQYF	TGTGCCAGTAGTATTACACCTCAAGAGACCCAGTACTTC
TRBV2	NA	TRBJ2-7	NA	CASNPSSPSSYEQYF	TGTGCCAGCAATCCCAGTTCCCCTAGCTCCTACGAGCAGTACTTC
TRBV5-4	once	TRBJ1-1	NA	CASSLNILNTEAFF	TGTGCCAGCAGCTTGAATATCCTGAACACTGAAGCTTTCTTT
TRBV5-1	NA	TRBJ2-7	NA	CASSLRTGSVHEQYF	TGCGCCAGCAGCTTGAGGACGGGATCAGTCCACGAGCAGTACTTC
TRBV19	NA	TRBJ1-2	TRBD1	CASRDDRGYGYTF	TGTGCCAGTAGGGACGACAGGGGCTATGGCTACACCTTC
TRBV25-1	NA	TRBJ1-1	TRBD1	CASRDRETEAFF	TGTGCCAGCAGGGACAGGGAAACTGAAGCTTTCTTT
TRBV4-1	NA	TRBJ1-1	NA	CASSFTQGSGMNTEAFF	TGCGCCAGCAGCTTTACTCAGGGGTCCGGTATGAACACTGAAGCTTTCTTT
TRBV7-2	NA	TRBJ2-3	TRBD1	CASSSFGTGVDTQYF	TGTGCCAGCAGCTCGTTTGGGACAGGGGTGGATACGCAGTATTTT
TRBV10-1	NA	TRBJ2-1	NA	CASSEQGSPYNEQFF	TGCGCCAGCAGTGAGCAAGGGAGCCCCTACAATGAGCAGTTCTTC
TRBV2	NA	TRBJ1-3	TRBD1	CANHRGSGNTIYF	TGTGCCAACCACAGGGGTTCTGGAAACACCATATATTTT
TRBV27	NA	TRBJ1-1	NA	CASTSDRNTEAFF	TGTGCCAGCACCTCGGACAGAAACACTGAAGCTTTCTTT
TRBV4-3	NA	TRBJ1-2	NA	CASSQEVDRPGGYTF	TGCGCCAGCAGCCAAGAAGTGGACCGGCCGGGAGGCTACACCTTC
TRBV10-3	NA	TRBJ2-3	TRBD1	CAIRGDRGGDTQYF	TGTGCCATCAGGGGAGACAGGGGCGGGGATACGCAGTATTTT
TRBV7-3	few	TRBJ1-1	TRBD1	CASSPGQGMRRTEAFF	TGTGCCAGCAGCCCGGGACAGGGTATGCGGCGCACTGAAGCTTTCTTT
TRBV5-4	NA	TRBJ1-5	NA	CASSLGTGGNQPQHF	TGTGCCAGCAGCTTAGGGACGGGAGGCAATCAGCCCCAGCATTTT
TRBV4-1	NA	TRBJ2-5	TRBD1	CASSPGTGRLETQYF	TGCGCCAGCAGCCCCGGGACAGGGAGGCTAGAGACCCAGTACTTC
TRBV10-3	NA	TRBJ1-1	TRBD1	CAISEDRGNTEAFF	TGTGCCATCAGTGAGGACAGGGGGAACACTGAAGCTTTCTTT
TRBV18	NA	TRBJ2-6	NA	CASSPKKGGSGANVLTF	TGTGCCAGCTCACCAAAGAAAGGGGGCTCTGGGGCCAACGTCCTGACTTTC
TRBV4-2	NA	TRBJ2-2	TRBD2	CASSPPSGGAGEMPTGELFF	TGTGCCAGCAGCCCCCCTAGCGGGGGGGCTGGTGAGATGCCCACCGGGGAGCTGTTTTTT
TRBV7-9	NA	TRBJ1-2	NA	CASSFGSDSYGYTF	TGTGCCAGCAGCTTTGGCAGCGATAGCTATGGCTACACCTTC
TRBV30	NA	TRBJ1-1	NA	CAWSAGLPRKNTEAFF	TGTGCCTGGAGTGCAGGGCTCCCCAGGAAGAACACTGAAGCTTTCTTT
TRBV3-1/TRBV3-2	NA	TRBJ1-3	TRBD1	CASSLRTGSGNTIYF	TGTGCCAGCAGCCTCCGGACAGGCTCTGGAAACACCATATATTTT
TRBV24-1	many	TRBJ1-3	NA	CATSDLFLRSGNTIYF	TGTGCCACCAGTGATTTGTTTCTGCGCTCTGGAAACACCATATATTTT
TRBV5-5	NA	TRBJ1-5	TRBD1	CASSQTGTGNQPQHF	TGTGCCAGCAGCCAGACCGGGACAGGGAATCAGCCCCAGCATTTT
TRBV7-2	NA	TRBJ2-5	NA	CASSPIGPNPQETQYF	TGTGCCAGCAGCCCCATCGGTCCGAACCCCCAAGAGACCCAGTACTTC
TRBV10-3	NA	TRBJ2-5	TRBD1	CAISEADRGETQYF	TGTGCCATCAGTGAGGCCGACAGGGGTGAGACCCAGTACTTC
TRBV5-4	NA	TRBJ1-4	NA	CASSLGQTNEKLFF	TGTGCCAGCAGCCTTGGACAGACGAATGAAAAACTGTTTTTT
TRBV5-1	NA	TRBJ2-4	TRBD1	CASSPRTGGNIQYF	TGCGCCAGCAGCCCGAGGACAGGGGGGAACATTCAGTACTTC